This is a list of T cell receptor beta chains from one sample in a study of shared clonotypes between healthy human individuals. Only in-frame clones appear in the TCRdb table, and some are missing; sequencing was by immunoSEQ multiplex PCR. The sample records about 2.1 million clones, 93% being singletons. Sample: naive CD8+ T cells from PBMCs. These receptors all stem from a man between 18 and 35 years old in good health. Some clones in this sample may be carry-over from other donors' samples. CDR3s include the opening cysteine and the closing phenylalanine or tryptophan. The order of the fields is D gene, J gene, CDR3 length, V gene, CDR3 protein, CDR3 DNA. A D gene is named only where the DNA matches it firmly.

TRBD1	TRBJ1-5	18	TRBV4-2	CASSQVRRDSLPNQPQHF	TGTGCCAGCAGCCAAGTGCGCAGGGACAGTCTACCAAATCAGCCCCAGCATTTT
TRBD1	TRBJ2-1	15	TRBV9	CASSVGTGVRNEQFF	TGTGCCAGCAGCGTAGGGACAGGGGTGCGCAATGAGCAGTTCTTC
NA	TRBJ2-3	18	TRBV7-9	CASSTTLLEDTPPDTQYF	TGTGCCAGCAGCACCACCCTTCTGGAAGATACTCCCCCAGATACGCAGTATTTT
NA	TRBJ2-7	15	TRBV5-6	CASSWNSGSSYEQYF	TGTGCCAGCAGCTGGAATTCAGGGAGCTCCTACGAGCAGTACTTC
TRBD1	TRBJ2-7	15	TRBV27	CASSHATGRLYEQYF	TGTGCCAGCAGTCACGCGACAGGGCGCCTTTACGAGCAGTACTTC
TRBD2	TRBJ2-1	15	TRBV13	CASSLRRGRADEQFF	TGTGCCAGCAGCTTAAGGCGCGGGAGGGCCGATGAGCAGTTCTTC
TRBD1	TRBJ1-2	14	TRBV6-5	CASSPDRGPYGYTF	TGTGCCAGCAGTCCCGACAGGGGTCCGTATGGCTACACCTTC
NA	TRBJ1-4	14	TRBV4-1	CASSLRRGIEKLFF	TGCGCCAGCAGCCTCCGACGGGGAATAGAAAAACTGTTTTTT
NA	TRBJ2-1	13	TRBV19	CASSMGPRYEQFF	TGTGCCAGTAGTATGGGGCCCAGGTATGAGCAGTTCTTC
NA	TRBJ2-7	15	TRBV27	CASSLRRLVLNEQYF	TGTGCCAGCAGTCTCCGTAGACTAGTGCTGAACGAGCAGTACTTC